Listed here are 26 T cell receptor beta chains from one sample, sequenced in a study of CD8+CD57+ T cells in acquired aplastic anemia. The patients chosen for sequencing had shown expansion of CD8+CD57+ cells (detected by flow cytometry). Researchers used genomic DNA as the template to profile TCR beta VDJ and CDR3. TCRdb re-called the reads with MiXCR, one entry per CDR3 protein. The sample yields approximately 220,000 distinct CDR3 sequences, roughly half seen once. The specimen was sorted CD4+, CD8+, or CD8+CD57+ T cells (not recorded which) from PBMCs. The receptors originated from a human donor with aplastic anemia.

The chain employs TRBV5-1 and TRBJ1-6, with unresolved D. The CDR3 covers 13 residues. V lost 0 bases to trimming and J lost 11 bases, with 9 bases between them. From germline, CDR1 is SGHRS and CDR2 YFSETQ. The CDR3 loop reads CASSLAERPPLHF. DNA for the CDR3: TGCGCCAGCAGCTTGGCTGAGAGACCACCCCTCCACTTT.

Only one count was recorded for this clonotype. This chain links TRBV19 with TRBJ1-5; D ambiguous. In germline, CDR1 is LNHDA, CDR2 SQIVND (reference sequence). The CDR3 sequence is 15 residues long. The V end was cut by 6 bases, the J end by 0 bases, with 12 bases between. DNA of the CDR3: TGTGCCAGTAGGGTTCGTAGAGCTAGCAATCAGCCCCAGCATTTT. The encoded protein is CASRVRRASNQPQHF.

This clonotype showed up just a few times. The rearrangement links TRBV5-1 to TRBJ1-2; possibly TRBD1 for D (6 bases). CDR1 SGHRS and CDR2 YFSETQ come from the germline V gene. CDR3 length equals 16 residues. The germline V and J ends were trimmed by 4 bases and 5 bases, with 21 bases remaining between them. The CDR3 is CASSQGFVERRYGYTF. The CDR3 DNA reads TGCGCCAGCAGCCAGGGGTTCGTAGAGAGGAGATATGGCTACACCTTC.

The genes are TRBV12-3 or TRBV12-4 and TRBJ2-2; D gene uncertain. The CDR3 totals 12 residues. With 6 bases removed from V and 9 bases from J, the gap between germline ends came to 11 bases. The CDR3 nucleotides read TGTGCCAGCAGACCAGAAACGTGGGAGCTGTTTTTT. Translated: CASRPETWELFF.

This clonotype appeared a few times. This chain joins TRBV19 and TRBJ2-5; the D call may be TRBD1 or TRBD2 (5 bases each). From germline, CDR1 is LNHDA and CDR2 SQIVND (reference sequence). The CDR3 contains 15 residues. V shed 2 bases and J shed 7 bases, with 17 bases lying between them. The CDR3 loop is CASSIQGEGSRTQYF. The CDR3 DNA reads TGTGCCAGTAGTATACAGGGAGAAGGGTCGAGGACCCAGTACTTC.

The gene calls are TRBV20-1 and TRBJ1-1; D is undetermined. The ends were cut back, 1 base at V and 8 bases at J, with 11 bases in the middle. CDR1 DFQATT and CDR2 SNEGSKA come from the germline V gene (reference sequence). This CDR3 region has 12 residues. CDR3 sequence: CSARARVHEAFF. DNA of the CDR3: TGCAGTGCTAGAGCGAGGGTGCACGAAGCTTTCTTT.

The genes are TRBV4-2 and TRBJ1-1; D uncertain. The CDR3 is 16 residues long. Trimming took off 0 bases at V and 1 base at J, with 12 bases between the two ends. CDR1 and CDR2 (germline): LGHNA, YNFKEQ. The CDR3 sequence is CASSQEGGSWNTEAFF. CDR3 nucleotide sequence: TGTGCCAGCAGCCAAGAAGGAGGCAGCTGGAACACTGAAGCTTTCTTT.

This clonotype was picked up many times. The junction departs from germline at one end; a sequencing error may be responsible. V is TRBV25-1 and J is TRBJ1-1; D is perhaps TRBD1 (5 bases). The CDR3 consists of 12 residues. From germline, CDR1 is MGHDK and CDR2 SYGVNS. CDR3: CVSSERGYEAFF. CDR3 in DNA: TGTGTCAGCAGTGAACGGGGCTATGAAGCTTTCTTT.

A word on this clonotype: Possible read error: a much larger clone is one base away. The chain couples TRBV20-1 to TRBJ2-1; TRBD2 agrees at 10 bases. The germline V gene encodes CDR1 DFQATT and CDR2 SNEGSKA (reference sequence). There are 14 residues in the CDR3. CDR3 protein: CSALAGGPYNEQSF. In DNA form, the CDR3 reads TGCAGTGCTTTAGCGGGGGGTCCTTACAATGAGCAGTCCTTC.

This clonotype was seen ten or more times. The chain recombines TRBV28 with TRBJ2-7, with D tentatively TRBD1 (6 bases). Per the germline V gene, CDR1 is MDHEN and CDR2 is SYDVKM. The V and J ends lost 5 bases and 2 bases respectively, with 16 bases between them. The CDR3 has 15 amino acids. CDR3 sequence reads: CASSTRTASTYEQYF. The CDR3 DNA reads TGTGCCAGCAGTACCAGGACAGCCTCTACCTACGAGCAGTACTTC.

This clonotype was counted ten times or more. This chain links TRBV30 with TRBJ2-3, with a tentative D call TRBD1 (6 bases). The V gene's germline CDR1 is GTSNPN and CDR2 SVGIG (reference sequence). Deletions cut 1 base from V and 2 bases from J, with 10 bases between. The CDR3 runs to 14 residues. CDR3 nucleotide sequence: TGTGCCTGGAGTGACGGGACAATCACAGATACGCAGTATTTT. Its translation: CAWSDGTITDTQYF.

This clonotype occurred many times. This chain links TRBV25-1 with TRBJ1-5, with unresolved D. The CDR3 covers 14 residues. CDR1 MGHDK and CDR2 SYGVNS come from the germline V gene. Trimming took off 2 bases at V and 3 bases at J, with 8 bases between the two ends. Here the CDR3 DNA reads TGTGCCAGCAGTGAACCCCTTTTCAATCAGCCCCAGCATTTT. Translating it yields CASSEPLFNQPQHF.

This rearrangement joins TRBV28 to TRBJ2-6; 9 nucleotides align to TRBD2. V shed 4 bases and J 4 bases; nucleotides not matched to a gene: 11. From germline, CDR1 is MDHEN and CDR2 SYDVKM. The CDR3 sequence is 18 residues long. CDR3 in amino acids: CASSSAGGSSSGANVLTF. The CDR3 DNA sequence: TGTGCCAGCAGTTCCGCGGGGGGGAGCTCATCCGGGGCCAACGTCCTGACTTTC.

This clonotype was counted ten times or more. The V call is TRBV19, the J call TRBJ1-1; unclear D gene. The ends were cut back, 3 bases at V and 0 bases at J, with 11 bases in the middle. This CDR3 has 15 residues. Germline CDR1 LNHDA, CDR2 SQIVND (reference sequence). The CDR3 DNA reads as TGTGCCAGTAGTATGAGTCAGAACATGAACACTGAAGCTTTCTTT. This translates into CASSMSQNMNTEAFF.

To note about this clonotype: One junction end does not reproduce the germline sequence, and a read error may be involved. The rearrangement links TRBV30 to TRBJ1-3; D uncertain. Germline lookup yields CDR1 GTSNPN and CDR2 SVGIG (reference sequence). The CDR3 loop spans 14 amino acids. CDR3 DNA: TGTGCCTGGAGTGTAGGAGGAACTGGAGACACCATATATTTT. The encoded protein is CAWSVGGTGDTIYF. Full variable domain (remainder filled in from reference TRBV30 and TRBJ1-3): SQTIHQWPATLVQPVGSPLSLECTVEGTSNPNLYWYRQAAGRGLQLLFYSVGIGQISSEVPQNLSASRPQDRQFILSSKKLLLSDSGFYLCAWSVGGTGDTIYFGEGSWLTVV.

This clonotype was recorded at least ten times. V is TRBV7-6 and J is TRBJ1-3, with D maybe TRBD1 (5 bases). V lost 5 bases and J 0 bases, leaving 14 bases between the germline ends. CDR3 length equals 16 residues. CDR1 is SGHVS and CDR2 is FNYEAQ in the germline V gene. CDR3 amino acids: CASSRRDGNSGNTIYF. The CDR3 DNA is TGTGCCAGCAGCCGCCGGGACGGTAACTCTGGAAACACCATATATTTT.

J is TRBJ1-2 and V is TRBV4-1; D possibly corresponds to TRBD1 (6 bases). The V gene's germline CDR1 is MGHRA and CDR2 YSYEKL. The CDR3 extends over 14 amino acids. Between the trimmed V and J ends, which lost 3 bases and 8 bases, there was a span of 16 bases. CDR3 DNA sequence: TGCGCCAGCAGCCACAACTGGGGGGCTAGGGGCTACACCTTC. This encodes CASSHNWGARGYTF.

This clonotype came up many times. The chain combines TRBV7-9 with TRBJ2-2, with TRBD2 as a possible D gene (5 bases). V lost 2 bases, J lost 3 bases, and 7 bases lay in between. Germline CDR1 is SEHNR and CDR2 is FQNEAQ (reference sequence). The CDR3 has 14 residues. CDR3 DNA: TGTGCCAGCAGCTTACGAGGGTACACCGGGGAGCTGTTTTTT. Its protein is CASSLRGYTGELFF.

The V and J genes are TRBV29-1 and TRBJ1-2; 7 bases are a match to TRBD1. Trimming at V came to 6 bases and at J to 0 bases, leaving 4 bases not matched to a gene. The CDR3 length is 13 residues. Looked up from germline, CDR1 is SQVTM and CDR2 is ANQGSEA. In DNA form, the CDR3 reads TGCAGCGTGGCAGGGACAGCTAACTATGGCTACACCTTC. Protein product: CSVAGTANYGYTF. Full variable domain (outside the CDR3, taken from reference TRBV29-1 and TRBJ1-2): SAVISQKPSRDICQRGTSLTIQCQVDSQVTMMFWYRQQPGQSLTLIATANQGSEATYESGFVIDKFPISRPNLTFSTLTVSNMSPEDSSIYLCSVAGTANYGYTFGSGTRLTVV.

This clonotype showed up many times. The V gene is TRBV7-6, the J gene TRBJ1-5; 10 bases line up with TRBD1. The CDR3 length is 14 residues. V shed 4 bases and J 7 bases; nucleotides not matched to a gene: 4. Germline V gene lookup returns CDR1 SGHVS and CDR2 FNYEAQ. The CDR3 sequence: CASSSGQGMQPQHF. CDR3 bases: TGTGCCAGCAGCTCGGGACAGGGGATGCAGCCCCAGCATTTT.

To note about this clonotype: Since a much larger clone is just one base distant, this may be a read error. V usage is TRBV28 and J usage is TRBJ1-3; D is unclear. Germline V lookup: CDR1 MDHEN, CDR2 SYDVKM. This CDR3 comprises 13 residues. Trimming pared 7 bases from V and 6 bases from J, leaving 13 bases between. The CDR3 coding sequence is TGTGCCAGCACCCCAATAGCGGAAAACACCATATATTTT. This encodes CASTPIAENTIYF.

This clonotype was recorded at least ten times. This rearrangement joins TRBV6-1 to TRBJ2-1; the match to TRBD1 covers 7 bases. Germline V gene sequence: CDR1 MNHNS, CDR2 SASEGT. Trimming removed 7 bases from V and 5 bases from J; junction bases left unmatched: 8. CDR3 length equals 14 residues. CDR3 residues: CASTRQGDHNEQFF. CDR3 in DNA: TGTGCCAGCACGAGGCAGGGGGACCACAATGAGCAGTTCTTC.

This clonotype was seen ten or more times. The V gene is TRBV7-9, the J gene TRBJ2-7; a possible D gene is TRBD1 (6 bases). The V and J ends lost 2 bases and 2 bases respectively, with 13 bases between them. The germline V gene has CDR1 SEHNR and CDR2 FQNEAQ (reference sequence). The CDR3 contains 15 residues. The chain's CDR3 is CASSLSGGQTYEQYF. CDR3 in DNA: TGTGCCAGCAGCTTAAGTGGCGGACAGACCTACGAGCAGTACTTC.

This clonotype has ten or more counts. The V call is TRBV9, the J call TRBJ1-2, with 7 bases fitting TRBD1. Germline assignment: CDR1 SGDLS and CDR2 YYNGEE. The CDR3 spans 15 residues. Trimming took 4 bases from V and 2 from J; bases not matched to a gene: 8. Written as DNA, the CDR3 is TGTGCCAGCAGCCCCCCGGGACAGTCAAACTATGGCTACACCTTC. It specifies CASSPPGQSNYGYTF.

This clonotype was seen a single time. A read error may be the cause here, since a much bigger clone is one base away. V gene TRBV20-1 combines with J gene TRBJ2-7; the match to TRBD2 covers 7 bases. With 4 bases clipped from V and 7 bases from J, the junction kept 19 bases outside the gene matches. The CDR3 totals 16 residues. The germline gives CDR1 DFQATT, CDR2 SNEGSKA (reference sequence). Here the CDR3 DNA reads TGCAGTGCTACCCCCCGGGAGGTCGGAACCTACAATGAGCAGTACTTC. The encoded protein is CSATPREVGTYNEQYF.

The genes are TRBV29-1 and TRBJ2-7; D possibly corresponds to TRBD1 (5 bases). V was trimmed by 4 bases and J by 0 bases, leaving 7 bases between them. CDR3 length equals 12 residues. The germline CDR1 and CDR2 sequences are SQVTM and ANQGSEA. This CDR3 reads CSVGQSSYEQYF. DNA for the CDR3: TGCAGCGTTGGACAGAGCTCCTACGAGCAGTACTTC.